The TCR beta chain described here comes from a study of beta chain features in type 1 diabetes. CD45RO/CCR7/CD25/CD127/CD95/CD27 separated CD4+ naive, central memory, regulatory and stem cell-like memory cells by sorting. A word on this clone: No antigen is known for it.

As every portion of the isolated RNA was reverse transcribed, the sequencing read expressed TCRB transcripts. TCRdb keeps only in-frame clones here, not all; method: immunoSEQ multiplex PCR. The sample holds 300,000 to 450,000 clones, around 13% seen once. Findings and caveats of the study: Cells carrying high TCR expression could end up over-represented when cDNA is sequenced. Among patients with Type 1 diabetes, TCRB CDR3s were moderately but significantly shorter in every one of the four CD4+ subsets.

The CDR3 spans 16 residues. The germline V gene has CDR1 MDHEN and CDR2 SYDVKM. The V and J ends lost 8 bases and 0 bases respectively, with 17 bases between them. The V gene is TRBV28, the J gene TRBJ2-4, with D tentatively TRBD1 (5 bases). The clonotype originates from a man younger than 35 in good health. The sequenced sample was naive CD4+ T cells from blood. CDR3 residues: CASYSRRTLAKNIQYF. The CDR3 region has the DNA TGTGCCAGCTATTCTCGACGGACACTAGCCAAAAACATTCAGTACTTC.